This record covers a single TCR beta chain. This CDR3 region has 16 residues. Germline CDR1 is LGHDT and CDR2 is YNNKEL (reference sequence). Trimming stripped 4 bases from V and 1 base from J, with 14 bases between. Study processing details: Amplified reference gene primers provided the basis for estimating nucleated cell counts. Assay: immunoSEQ multiplex PCR; the TCRdb copy retains only in-frame clones and omits some. V and J calls plus clone size are reproduced from that table; the DNA served to infer D and trimming. The data contain under 300,000 clones, around 86% of them singletons. This sample is drawn from a study of blood T cell repertoires in COVID-19. Study summary: The United States, Italy and Spain were the sources of the acute and convalescent COVID-19 samples. Nucleic acid was either cDNA or gDNA, and it came from T cells, B-cell-depleted T cells, or PBMCs.

Sequences were obtained from peripheral blood. The source is a woman in her forties who had recovered from COVID-19. V is TRBV3-1 (or the pseudogene TRBV3-2) and J is TRBJ2-1; D is unclear. In DNA, the CDR3 is TGTGCCAGCAGCCCCCTCCTAGGTAGGTCCTACAATGAGCAGTTCTTC. This gives the protein CASSPLLGRSYNEQFF.